The clone carrying this T cell receptor (beta chain) was observed a handful of times. Its antigen is not identified. V was shortened by 6 bases and J by 0 bases, with 6 bases between the two germline ends. Looked up from germline, CDR1 is MNHNS and CDR2 is SASEGT. CDR3 size: 14 residues. This entry comes from a study of shared clonotypes between healthy human individuals. Study findings and constraints: Naive CD4 clonotypes overlapped across a few donors at about 5.3%. Measured sharing among donors was expected to vary with sequencing depth.

Clones were read by immunoSEQ multiplex PCR, and TCRdb kept only the in-frame ones, dropping some. The table includes about 980,000 clones, 76% detected once. Every donor, a Caucasian adult, lived in Nashville, Tennessee. The TCR sequence derives from a man aged 18 to 29 in good health. The specimen was memory CD4+ T cells sorted from blood. Noted subset: CD45RA-negative fraction. This chain uses TRBV6-1 with TRBJ2-6; D gene uncertain. The CDR3 spells CASRADSGANVLTF. In DNA form, the CDR3 reads TGTGCCAGCAGGGCAGACTCTGGGGCCAACGTCCTGACTTTC.